These 23 T cell receptor beta chains were all obtained from the same sample, sequenced in a study of T cell responses to AZD1222 COVID-19 vaccine. TCRdb's copy holds only in-frame clones and misses some; the assay was immunoSEQ multiplex PCR. This table holds 70,000 to 90,000 clones, roughly 82% found once. The specimen comprised peripheral blood, sampled on day 0 of AZD1222 vaccination. The receptor set was obtained from an adult in good health.

The chain links TRBV6-2 or TRBV6-3 to TRBJ1-5; TRBD1 might be the D (5 bases). The CDR3 contains 15 residues. Germline values: CDR1 MNHEY, CDR2 SVGEGT. V lost 5 bases to trimming and J lost 0 bases, with 11 bases between them. The DNA of the CDR3 is TGTGCCAGCAGTAAGGACATTTATAGCAATCAGCCCCAGCATTTT. Translation: CASSKDIYSNQPQHF.

This chain links TRBV4-2 with TRBJ2-7, with D perhaps matching TRBD1 (6 bases). V lost 0 bases, J lost 2 bases, and 8 bases lay in between. The germline CDR1 and CDR2 sequences are LGHNA and YNFKEQ. This CDR3 comprises 14 residues. CDR3 sequence reads: CASSQEAGAYEQYF. The DNA of the CDR3 is TGTGCCAGCAGCCAAGAAGCAGGGGCCTACGAGCAGTACTTC.

V and J are TRBV19 and TRBJ2-2; D uncertain. Trimming took 5 bases from V and 6 from J, leaving 16 bases between them. CDR1 is LNHDA and CDR2 is SQIVND in the germline V gene (reference sequence). The CDR3 totals 15 residues. The CDR3 reads CASSDGPFTAGELFF. The CDR3 DNA follows: TGTGCCAGTAGTGACGGACCTTTCACCGCCGGGGAGCTGTTTTTT.

The chain combines TRBV9 with TRBJ1-2, with no clear D. V lost 2 bases, J lost 7 bases, and 12 bases lay in between. The CDR3 is 13 residues long. Germline V gives CDR1 SGDLS, CDR2 YYNGEE. The CDR3 sequence: CASSVTEVSGYTF. The CDR3 nucleotides are TGTGCCAGCAGCGTCACAGAGGTTTCTGGCTACACCTTC. Based on the CDR3 plus reference TRBV9 and TRBJ1-2, the full variable domain is DSGVTQTPKHLITATGQRVTLRCSPRSGDLSVYWYQQSLDQGLQFLIQYYNGEERAKGNILERFSAQQFPDLHSELNLSSLELGDSALYFCASSVTEVSGYTFGSGTRLTVV.

The genes are TRBV5-1 and TRBJ2-1; 11 bases agree with TRBD2. The V gene end was trimmed by 4 bases and the J gene end by 5 bases; junction bases not matched to a gene: 8. CDR3 size: 16 residues. Germline CDR1 and CDR2: SGHRS and YFSETQ. In DNA form, the CDR3 reads TGCGCCAGCAGCCTGGTTAGCGGGAGGGCCAACAATGAGCAGTTCTTC. Its translation is CASSLVSGRANNEQFF.

The genes are TRBV29-1 and TRBJ1-2; no reliable D call. Trimming removed 7 bases from V and 4 bases from J, with 13 bases in between. CDR3 length: 12 amino acids. Germline values: CDR1 SQVTM, CDR2 ANQGSEA. CDR3 loop: CSARIPTYGYTF. The DNA of the CDR3 is TGCAGCGCCCGGATCCCGACCTATGGCTACACCTTC.

In this sample, this clone turned up a few times. The CDR3 reads CASSQGMGQPQHF. The CDR3 DNA follows: TGTGCCAGTAGTCAGGGAATGGGTCAGCCCCAGCATTTT. V and J are TRBV19 and TRBJ1-5; a possible D gene is TRBD1 (5 bases). The CDR3 consists of 13 residues. V lost 5 bases, J lost 6 bases, and 11 bases lay in between. Germline V CDR1 and CDR2: LNHDA, SQIVND (reference sequence).

The gene calls are TRBV28 and TRBJ2-1; D is perhaps TRBD1 (6 bases). V was cut by 7 bases and J by 7 bases, with 14 bases left in between. CDR1 and CDR2 from the germline V gene are MDHEN and SYDVKM. This CDR3 is built from 13 residues. CDR3 in DNA: TGTGCCAGCAATGGGACACCGATAAATGAGCAGTTCTTC. Amino acids: CASNGTPINEQFF.

This clone has only a few counts. The sample carries other DNA sequences with the same CDR3. This chain links TRBV5-1 with TRBJ1-1; D call uncertain. V was shortened by 2 bases and J by 0 bases, with 5 bases between the two germline ends. The CDR3 is made up of 13 amino acids. Germline values: CDR1 SGHRS, CDR2 YFSETQ. The CDR3 bases are TGCGCCAGCAGCTTAGGGATGAACACTGAAGCTTTCTTT. This translates into CASSLGMNTEAFF.

CDR3: CASSLATGPRAETQYF. CDR3 nucleotide sequence: TGTGCCAGCAGCTTAGCTACAGGACCCCGAGCAGAGACCCAGTACTTC. The chain combines TRBV5-6 with TRBJ2-5, with D possibly matching TRBD1 (5 bases). Germline V gene data show CDR1 as SGHDT and CDR2 as YYEEEE. The CDR3 length is 16 residues. Trimming took 2 bases from V and 4 from J, leaving 18 bases between them.

The chain couples TRBV7-9 to TRBJ2-3, with TRBD2 identical over 11 bases. V was pared by 0 bases and J by 2 bases, with 1 base of the junction left unmatched. Germline values: CDR1 SEHNR, CDR2 FQNEAQ (reference sequence). This CDR3 is built from 16 residues. CDR3 loop: CASSLALAGATDTQYF. Written as DNA, the CDR3 is TGTGCCAGCAGCTTAGCACTAGCGGGGGCCACAGATACGCAGTATTTT.

This chain joins TRBV11-3 and TRBJ2-1, with 8 bases that match TRBD2. Germline assignment: CDR1 SGHNT and CDR2 YENEEA. The junction had 9 bases not matched to a gene; V was cut back by 3 bases and J by 8 bases. The CDR3 length is 15 residues. CDR3 in DNA: TGTGCCAGCAGCTTTATTGCGGGGGGATCAGATGAGCAGTTCTTC. Its translation: CASSFIAGGSDEQFF.

The V gene is TRBV3-1 (or the pseudogene TRBV3-2), the J gene TRBJ1-3, with 10 positions matching TRBD1. This CDR3 spans 13 amino acids. V was pared by 4 bases and J by 7 bases, with 1 base of the junction left unmatched. The germline V gene encodes CDR1 LGHDT and CDR2 YNNKEL (reference sequence). As DNA, the CDR3 is TGTGCCAGCAGCCCGGGACAGGGGAACACCATATATTTT. Translated: CASSPGQGNTIYF.

The V and J genes are TRBV25-1 and TRBJ2-1, with TRBD2 identical over 10 bases. The CDR3 has 15 residues. V lost 6 bases, J lost 7 bases, and 9 bases stayed unmatched. CDR1 and CDR2 (germline): MGHDK, SYGVNS. CDR3 sequence (DNA): TGTGCCAGCAGAGTAGCGGGGGGCCCTCTTAATGAGCAGTTCTTC. Its translation is CASRVAGGPLNEQFF. Combining the CDR3 with reference TRBV25-1 and TRBJ2-1 gives the whole variable domain EADIYQTPRYLVIGTGKKITLECSQTMGHDKMYWYQQDPGMELHLIHYSYGVNSTEKGDLSSESTVSRIRTEHFPLTLESARPSHTSQYLCASRVAGGPLNEQFFGPGTRLTVL.

The V and J genes are TRBV28 and TRBJ2-3; 8 nucleotides align to TRBD2. Germline values: CDR1 MDHEN, CDR2 SYDVKM. Germline trimming cut 4 bases from V and 6 bases from J; bases unmatched to any gene: 18. This CDR3 region has 18 residues. The CDR3 loop reads CASSSPRGGLGARDTQYF. The CDR3 DNA sequence: TGTGCCAGCAGTTCCCCTCGGGGGGGGTTGGGAGCCCGCGATACGCAGTATTTT.

The chain carries TRBV28 and TRBJ1-1, with D tentatively TRBD1 (6 bases). This CDR3 comprises 13 residues. CDR1 and CDR2 (germline): MDHEN, SYDVKM. Trimming stripped 7 bases from V and 2 bases from J, with 11 bases between. CDR3 region: CASTTGFNTEAFF. In DNA, the CDR3 is TGTGCCAGCACTACAGGGTTTAACACTGAAGCTTTCTTT.

The genes are TRBV10-3 and TRBJ1-1, with TRBD1 matching 8 bases. The CDR3 covers 14 residues. With 6 bases clipped from V and 1 base from J, the junction kept 4 bases outside the gene matches. Germline CDR1 and CDR2: ENHRY and SYGVKD. The CDR3 loop reads CAIRKGQENTEAFF. The CDR3 DNA sequence: TGTGCCATCAGAAAGGGACAGGAGAACACTGAAGCTTTCTTT.

CDR3 protein: CASRWGQTNTGELFF. The DNA for the CDR3 is TGTGCCAGCAGATGGGGGCAAACGAACACCGGGGAGCTGTTTTTT. The chain has TRBV6-5 and TRBJ2-2; weak D call: TRBD1 (6 bases). V dropped 6 bases and J dropped 0 bases, with 11 bases sitting between them. Germline values: CDR1 MNHEY, CDR2 SVGAGI. This CDR3 has 15 amino acids.

The V call is TRBV7-2, the J call TRBJ2-3, with 7 bases fitting TRBD2. This CDR3 is built from 15 residues. Germline loops: CDR1 SGHTA, CDR2 FQGNSA. V lost 4 bases and J lost 0; bases outside the gene matches: 4. CDR3 DNA sequence: TGTGCCAGCAGCTCTAGCGGAGCTAGCACAGATACGCAGTATTTT. Its protein product is CASSSSGASTDTQYF.

The chain combines TRBV2 with TRBJ1-1; TRBD1 aligns across 8 bases. After removal of 9 bases from V and 7 bases from J, the junction contained 13 bases not matched to a gene. The CDR3 is 14 amino acids. Germline V gene lookup returns CDR1 SNHLY and CDR2 FYNNEI. This CDR3 reads CASHTPAGGFEAFF. The CDR3 DNA sequence: TGTGCCAGTCACACCCCGGCAGGGGGCTTTGAAGCTTTCTTT. Supplemented by reference TRBV2 and TRBJ1-1, the full variable domain reads EPEVTQTPSHQVTQMGQEVILRCVPISNHLYFYWYRQILGQKVEFLVSFYNNEISEKSEIFDDQFSVERPDGSNFTLKIRSTKLEDSAMYFCASHTPAGGFEAFFGQGTRLTVV.

The V call is TRBV6-5, the J call TRBJ2-3, with TRBD2 matching over 12 bases. Germline values: CDR1 MNHEY, CDR2 SVGAGI. The CDR3 length is 16 residues. The junction had 3 bases not matched to a gene; V was cut back by 2 bases and J by 3 bases. The CDR3 region has the DNA TGTGCCAGCAGTTACACTAGCGGGAGGTTAACAGATACGCAGTATTTT. Translating it yields CASSYTSGRLTDTQYF.

This clone was counted only a few times. At one boundary the junction diverges from the germline segment, which might be a read error. The chain has TRBV28 and TRBJ2-7, with 8 nucleotides matching TRBD2. The CDR3 is made up of 16 amino acids. Germline V gives CDR1 MDHEN, CDR2 SYDVKM. This chain's CDR3 is CASSPPVGLAGPPSNF. The DNA for the CDR3 is TGTGCCAGCAGTCCCCCGGTTGGGCTAGCGGGCCCCCCCTCAAACTTC.

V gene TRBV11-2 combines with J gene TRBJ2-1; 14 positions match TRBD2. Germline lookup yields CDR1 SGHAT and CDR2 FQNNGV. V lost 5 bases to trimming and J lost 5 bases; unmatched junction nucleotides: 5. The CDR3 runs 16 residues. The CDR3 sequence is CASSPRGLAGDNEQFF. The CDR3 nucleotides are TGTGCCAGCAGCCCTAGGGGACTAGCGGGAGACAATGAGCAGTTCTTC.